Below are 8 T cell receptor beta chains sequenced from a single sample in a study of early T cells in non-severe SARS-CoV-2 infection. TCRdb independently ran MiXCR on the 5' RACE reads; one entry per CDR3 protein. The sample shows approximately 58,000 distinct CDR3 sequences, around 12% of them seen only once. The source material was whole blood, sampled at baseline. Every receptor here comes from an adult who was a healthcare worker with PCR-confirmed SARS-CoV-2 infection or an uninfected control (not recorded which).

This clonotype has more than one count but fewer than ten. In DNA form, the CDR3 reads TGTGCCAGCAGTAAAGGACAGAGCTCCTACAATGAGCAGTTCTTC. This encodes CASSKGQSSYNEQFF. The chain couples TRBV7-9 to TRBJ2-1, with TRBD1 as a possible D gene (6 bases). Looked up from germline, CDR1 is SEHNR and CDR2 is FQNEAQ (reference sequence). CDR3 size: 15 residues. The V gene lost 6 bases and the J gene lost 0 bases, with 12 bases spanning the gap.

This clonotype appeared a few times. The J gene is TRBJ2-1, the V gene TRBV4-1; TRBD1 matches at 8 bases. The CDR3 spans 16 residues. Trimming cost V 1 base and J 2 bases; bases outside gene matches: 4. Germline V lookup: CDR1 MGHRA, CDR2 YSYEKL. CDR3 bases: TGCGCCAGCAGCCAAGTTGAGGGACAGGCCTACAATGAGCAGTTCTTC. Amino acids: CASSQVEGQAYNEQFF.

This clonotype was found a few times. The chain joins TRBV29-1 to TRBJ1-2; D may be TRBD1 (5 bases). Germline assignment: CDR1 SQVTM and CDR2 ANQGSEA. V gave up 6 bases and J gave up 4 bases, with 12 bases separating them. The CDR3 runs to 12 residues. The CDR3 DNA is TGCAGCGTACAGGTCTCCGGCTATGGCTACACCTTC. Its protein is CSVQVSGYGYTF.

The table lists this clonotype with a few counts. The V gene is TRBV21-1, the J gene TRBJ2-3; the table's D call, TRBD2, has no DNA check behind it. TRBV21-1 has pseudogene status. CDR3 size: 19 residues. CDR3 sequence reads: CASSRGVTSEAGGPPTQYF. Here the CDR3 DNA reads TGTGCCAGCAGCAGAGGGGTTACTTCAGAAGCGGGAGGGCCTCCTACGCAGTATTTT.

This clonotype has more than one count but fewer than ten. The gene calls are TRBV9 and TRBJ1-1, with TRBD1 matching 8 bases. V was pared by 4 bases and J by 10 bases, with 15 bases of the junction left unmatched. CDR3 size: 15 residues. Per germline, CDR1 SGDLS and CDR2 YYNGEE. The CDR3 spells CASSMFGTGGEAAFF. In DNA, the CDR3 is TGTGCCAGCAGCATGTTCGGGACAGGTGGGGAGGCAGCTTTCTTT.

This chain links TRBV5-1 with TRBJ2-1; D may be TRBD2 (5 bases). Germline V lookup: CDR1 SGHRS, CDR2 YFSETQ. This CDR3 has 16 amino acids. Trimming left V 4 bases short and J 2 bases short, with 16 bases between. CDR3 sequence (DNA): TGCGCCAGCAGCCCCGGAACAGTCGGGACCTACAATGAGCAGTTCTTC. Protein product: CASSPGTVGTYNEQFF.

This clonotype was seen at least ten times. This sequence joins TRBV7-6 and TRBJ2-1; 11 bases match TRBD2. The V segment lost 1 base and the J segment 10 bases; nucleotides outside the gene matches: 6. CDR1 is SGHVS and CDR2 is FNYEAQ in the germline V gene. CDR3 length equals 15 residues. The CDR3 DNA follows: TGTGCCAGCAGCTTAGAGCTAGCGGGAGGTCGGGAGCAGTTCTTC. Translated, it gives CASSLELAGGREQFF.

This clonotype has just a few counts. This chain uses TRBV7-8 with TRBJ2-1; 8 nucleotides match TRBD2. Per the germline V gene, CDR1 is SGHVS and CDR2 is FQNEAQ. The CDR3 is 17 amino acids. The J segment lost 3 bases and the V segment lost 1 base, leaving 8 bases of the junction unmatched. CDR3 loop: CASSLGPGLDYYNEQFF. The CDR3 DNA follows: TGTGCCAGCAGCTTAGGGCCGGGACTAGATTACTACAATGAGCAGTTCTTC. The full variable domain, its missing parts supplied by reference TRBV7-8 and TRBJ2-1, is GAGVSQSPRYKVAKRGQDVALRCDPISGHVSLFWYQQALGQGPEFLTYFQNEAQLDKSGLPSDRFFAERPEGSVSTLKIQRTQQEDSAVYLCASSLGPGLDYYNEQFFGPGTRLTVL.